This TCR beta chain was found in a study of blood T cell repertoires in COVID-19. The wider study: COVID-19 samples from acute and convalescent phases originated in the United States, Italy and Spain. PBMCs, B-cell-depleted T cells, or T cells were the source of the cDNA or gDNA that made up the material.

Sequencing used immunoSEQ multiplex PCR; TCRdb keeps in-frame clones, though not all of them. The table lists around 250,000 clones, just over 85% of them singletons. This CDR3 contains 14 residues. Germline CDR1 is MDHEN and CDR2 is SYDVKM. Between the trimmed V and J ends, which lost 2 bases and 7 bases, there was a span of 15 bases. The study assigned cohorts using participant-reported clinical history. The source is a man aged 18-30 years who had recovered from COVID-19. The chain uses TRBV28 and TRBJ2-7, with D perhaps TRBD2 (6 bases). Sequenced material: PBMCs or T cells enriched from blood (not recorded which). The CDR3 here is CASSLATGAREQYF. Written as DNA, the CDR3 is TGTGCCAGCAGTTTAGCGACGGGAGCTCGTGAGCAGTACTTC.